This TCR beta chain was identified during a study of T cell repertoires in cytomegalovirus infection. Study in general: Public signatures in TCR beta pointed to CMV infection and matching HLA type. Study results and limitations: The cumulative frequency of public TCR beta families distinguished individuals who carried CMV together with the relevant HLA. The ex vivo response was dominated by HLA-C-restricted CMV-specific TCR beta clonotypes.

MiXCR, applied by TCRdb to the reads, yields one record per CDR3 protein. The repertoire holds more than 500,000 distinct CDR3 sequences, with 16% as singletons. About this clonotype itself: What it binds is not known. One junction end does not reproduce the germline sequence, and a read error may be involved.

This CDR3 is built from 15 residues. Germline loops: CDR1 LGHNA, CDR2 YNFKEQ. The source material was CD8+ T cells from PBMCs. The TCR was taken from a human donor in good health (CMV status not recorded). Some clones in this sample may be carry-over from other donors' samples. The chain carries TRBV4-2 and TRBJ2-5; no clear D. CDR3 sequence: CANSSRQDTGETQYF. CDR3 coding DNA: TGTGCCAACAGCTCGCGACAAGACACGGGAGAGACCCAGTACTTC.